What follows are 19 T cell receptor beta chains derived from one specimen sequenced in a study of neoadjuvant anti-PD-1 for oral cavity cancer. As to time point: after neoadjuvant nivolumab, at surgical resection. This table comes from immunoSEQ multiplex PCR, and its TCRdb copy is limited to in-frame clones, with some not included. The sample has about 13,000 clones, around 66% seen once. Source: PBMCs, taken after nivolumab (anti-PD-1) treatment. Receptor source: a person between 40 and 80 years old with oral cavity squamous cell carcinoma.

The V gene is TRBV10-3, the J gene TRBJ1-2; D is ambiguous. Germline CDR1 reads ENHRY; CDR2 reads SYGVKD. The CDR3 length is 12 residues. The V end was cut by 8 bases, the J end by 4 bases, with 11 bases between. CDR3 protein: CAISGETYGYTF. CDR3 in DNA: TGTGCCATCTCGGGAGAGACCTATGGCTACACCTTC.

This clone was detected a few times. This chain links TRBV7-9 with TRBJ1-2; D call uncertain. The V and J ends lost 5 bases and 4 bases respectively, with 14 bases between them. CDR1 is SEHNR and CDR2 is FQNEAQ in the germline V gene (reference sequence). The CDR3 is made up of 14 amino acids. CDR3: CASSGGSAPYGYTF. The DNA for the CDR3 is TGTGCCAGCAGCGGCGGATCGGCGCCCTATGGCTACACCTTC. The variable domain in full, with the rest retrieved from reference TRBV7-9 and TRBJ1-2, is DTGVSQNPRHKITKRGQNVTFRCDPISEHNRLYWYRQTLGQGPEFLTYFQNEAQLEKSRLLSDRFSAERPKGSFSTLEIQRTEQGDSAMYLCASSGGSAPYGYTFGSGTRLTVV.

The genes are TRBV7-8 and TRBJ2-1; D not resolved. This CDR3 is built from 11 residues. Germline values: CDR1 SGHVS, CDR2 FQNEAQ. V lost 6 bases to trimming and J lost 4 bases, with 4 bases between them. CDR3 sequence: CASRSYNEQFF. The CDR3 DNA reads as TGTGCCAGCAGGAGTTACAATGAGCAGTTCTTC. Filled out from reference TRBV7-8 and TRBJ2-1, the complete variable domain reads GAGVSQSPRYKVAKRGQDVALRCDPISGHVSLFWYQQALGQGPEFLTYFQNEAQLDKSGLPSDRFFAERPEGSVSTLKIQRTQQEDSAVYLCASRSYNEQFFGPGTRLTVL.

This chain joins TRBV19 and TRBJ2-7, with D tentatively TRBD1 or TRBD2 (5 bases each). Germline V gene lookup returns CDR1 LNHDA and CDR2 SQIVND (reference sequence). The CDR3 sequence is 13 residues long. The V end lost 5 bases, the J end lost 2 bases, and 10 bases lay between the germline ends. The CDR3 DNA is TGTGCCAGTAGTCTGGGACGGACCTACGAGCAGTACTTC. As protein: CASSLGRTYEQYF. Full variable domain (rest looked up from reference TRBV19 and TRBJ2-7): DGGITQSPKYLFRKEGQNVTLSCEQNLNHDAMYWYRQDPGQGLRLIYYSQIVNDFQKGDIAEGYSVSREKKESFPLTVTSAQKNPTAFYLCASSLGRTYEQYFGPGTRLTVT.

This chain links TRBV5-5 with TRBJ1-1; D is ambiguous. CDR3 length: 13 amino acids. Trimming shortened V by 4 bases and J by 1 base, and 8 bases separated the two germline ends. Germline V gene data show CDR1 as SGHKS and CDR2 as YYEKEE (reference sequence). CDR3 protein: CASSLFTNTEAFF. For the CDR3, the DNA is TGTGCCAGCAGCCTATTCACGAACACTGAAGCTTTCTTT. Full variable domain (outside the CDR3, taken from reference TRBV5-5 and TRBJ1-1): DAGVTQSPTHLIKTRGQQVTLRCSPISGHKSVSWYQQVLGQGPQFIFQYYEKEERGRGNFPDRFSARQFPNYSSELNVNALLLGDSALYLCASSLFTNTEAFFGQGTRLTVV.

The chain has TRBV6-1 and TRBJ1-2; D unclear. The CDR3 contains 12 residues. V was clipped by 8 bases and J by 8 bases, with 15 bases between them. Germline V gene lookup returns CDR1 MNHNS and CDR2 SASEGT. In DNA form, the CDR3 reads TGTGCCAGCCTCTCCCCCTCTCAGGGCTACACCTTC. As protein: CASLSPSQGYTF.

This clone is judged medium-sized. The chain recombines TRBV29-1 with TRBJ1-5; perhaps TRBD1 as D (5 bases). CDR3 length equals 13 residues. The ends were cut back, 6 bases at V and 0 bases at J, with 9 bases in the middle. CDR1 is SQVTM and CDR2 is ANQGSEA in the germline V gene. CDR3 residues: CSVSTVSNQPQHF. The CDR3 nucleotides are TGCAGCGTATCGACAGTTAGCAATCAGCCCCAGCATTTT.

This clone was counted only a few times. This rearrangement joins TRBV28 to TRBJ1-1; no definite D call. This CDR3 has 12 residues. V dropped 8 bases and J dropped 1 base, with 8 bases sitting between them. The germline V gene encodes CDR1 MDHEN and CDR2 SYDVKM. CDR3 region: CASGMGNTEAFF. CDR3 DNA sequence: TGTGCCAGCGGGATGGGGAACACTGAAGCTTTCTTT.

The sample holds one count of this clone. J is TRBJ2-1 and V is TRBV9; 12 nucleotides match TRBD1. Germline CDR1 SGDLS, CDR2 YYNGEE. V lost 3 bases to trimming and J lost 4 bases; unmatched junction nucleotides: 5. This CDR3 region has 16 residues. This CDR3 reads CASSAGTGGLYNEQFF. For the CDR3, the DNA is TGTGCCAGCAGCGCCGGGACAGGGGGCTTGTACAATGAGCAGTTCTTC.

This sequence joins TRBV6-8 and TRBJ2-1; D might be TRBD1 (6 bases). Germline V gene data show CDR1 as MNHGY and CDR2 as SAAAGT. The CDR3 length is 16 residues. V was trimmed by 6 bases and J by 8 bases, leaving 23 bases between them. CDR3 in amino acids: CASRQLQGFEQYEQFF. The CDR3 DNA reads TGTGCCAGCAGGCAACTTCAGGGGTTTGAACAATATGAGCAGTTCTTC.

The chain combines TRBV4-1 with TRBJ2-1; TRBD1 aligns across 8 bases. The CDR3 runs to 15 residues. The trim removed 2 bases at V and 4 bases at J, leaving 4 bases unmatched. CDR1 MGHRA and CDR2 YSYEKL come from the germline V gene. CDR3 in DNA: TGCGCCAGCAGCCAATCGGACAGGGAATACAATGAGCAGTTCTTC. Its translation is CASSQSDREYNEQFF.

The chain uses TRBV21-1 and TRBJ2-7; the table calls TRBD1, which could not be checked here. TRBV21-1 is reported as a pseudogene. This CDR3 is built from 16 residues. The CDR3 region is CASSKKGGSTSYEQYF. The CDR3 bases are TGTGCCAGCAGCAAAAAAGGGGGCTCGACGAGCTACGAGCAGTACTTC.

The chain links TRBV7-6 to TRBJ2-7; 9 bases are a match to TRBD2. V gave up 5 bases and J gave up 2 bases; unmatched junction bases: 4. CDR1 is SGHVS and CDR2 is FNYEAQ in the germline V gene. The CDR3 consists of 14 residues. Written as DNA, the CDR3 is TGTGCCAGCAGCCTTCTAGCGGGACCCTACGAGCAGTACTTC. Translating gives CASSLLAGPYEQYF.

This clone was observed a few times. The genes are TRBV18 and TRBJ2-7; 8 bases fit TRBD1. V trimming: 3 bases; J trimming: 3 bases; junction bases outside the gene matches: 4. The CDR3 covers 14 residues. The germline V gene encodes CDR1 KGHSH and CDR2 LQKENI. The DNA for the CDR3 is TGTGCCAGCTCACCGTGGGACAGGAACTACGAGCAGTACTTC. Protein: CASSPWDRNYEQYF.

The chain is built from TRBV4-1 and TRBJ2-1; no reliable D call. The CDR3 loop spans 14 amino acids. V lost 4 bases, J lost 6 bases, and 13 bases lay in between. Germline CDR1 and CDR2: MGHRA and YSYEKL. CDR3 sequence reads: CASSPLGTTNEQFF. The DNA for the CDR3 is TGCGCCAGCAGCCCCCTCGGAACTACCAATGAGCAGTTCTTC.

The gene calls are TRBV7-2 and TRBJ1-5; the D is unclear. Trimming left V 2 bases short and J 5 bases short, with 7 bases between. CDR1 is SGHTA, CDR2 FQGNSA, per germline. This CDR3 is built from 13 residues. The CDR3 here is CASSLFSDQPQHF. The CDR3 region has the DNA TGTGCCAGCAGCTTATTTAGTGATCAGCCCCAGCATTTT. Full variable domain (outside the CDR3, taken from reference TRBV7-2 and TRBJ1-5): GAGVSQSPSNKVTEKGKDVELRCDPISGHTALYWYRQSLGQGLEFLIYFQGNSAPDKSGLPSDRFSAERTGGSVSTLTIQRTQQEDSAVYLCASSLFSDQPQHFGDGTRLSIL.

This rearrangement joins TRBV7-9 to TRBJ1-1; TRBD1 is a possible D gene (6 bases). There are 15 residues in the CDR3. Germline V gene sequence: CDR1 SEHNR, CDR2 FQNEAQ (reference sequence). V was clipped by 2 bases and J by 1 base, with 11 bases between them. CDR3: CASSLKGGPNTEAFF. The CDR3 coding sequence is TGTGCCAGCAGCTTAAAAGGGGGACCGAACACTGAAGCTTTCTTT.

The CDR3 nucleotides read TGCGCCAGCAGTCTAACCGTGGGCGGGGGGACTTACGAGCAGTACTTC. Its protein product is CASSLTVGGGTYEQYF. J is TRBJ2-7 and V is TRBV4-1; 8 bases line up with TRBD2. This CDR3 is 16 amino acids long. The junction had 14 bases not matched to a gene; V was cut back by 6 bases and J by 4 bases. CDR1 and CDR2 from the germline V gene are MGHRA and YSYEKL.

CDR3 sequence (DNA): TGTGCCAGCAGGGACACGTTCCGGGGGGTATATTTT. This encodes CASRDTFRGVYF. The rearrangement joins TRBV6-5 to TRBJ1-3; D may be TRBD1 (5 bases). The germline V and J ends were trimmed by 6 bases and 14 bases, with 17 bases remaining between them. Germline V gene sequence: CDR1 MNHEY, CDR2 SVGAGI. CDR3 size: 12 residues.